These 19 T cell receptor beta chains originate from one sample sequenced in a study of CD8 T cells in ankylosing spondylitis. TCRdb ran MiXCR on the 5' RACE reads and lists one entry per CDR3 protein. The sample yields under 450,000 distinct CDR3 sequences, approximately 20% seen once. The sequenced material came from blood, either unsorted or a sorted T cell fraction (not recorded which). The receptors shown here come from a male donor with ankylosing spondylitis or in good health (not recorded which).

This clonotype was observed a handful of times. The chain recombines TRBV12-3 or TRBV12-4 with TRBJ2-1; weak D call: TRBD2 (7 bases). The V end was cut by 3 bases, the J end by 2 bases, with 8 bases between. CDR3 size: 14 residues. For the CDR3, the DNA is TGTGCCAGCAGTTTCGGGGGGCCCTACAATGAGCAGTTCTTC. Its translation is CASSFGGPYNEQFF.

Only a few counts were recorded for this clonotype. V usage is TRBV27 and J usage is TRBJ2-1, with 7 bases lining up with TRBD1. The germline V gene encodes CDR1 MNHEY and CDR2 SMNVEV (reference sequence). Unmatched junction bases numbered 3, after V lost 0 bases and J lost 7 bases. This CDR3 comprises 14 residues. The CDR3 reads CASSLSRGQNEQFF. CDR3 DNA: TGTGCCAGCAGTTTATCGAGGGGGCAGAATGAGCAGTTCTTC.

The chain carries TRBV27 and TRBJ2-1, with a tentative D call TRBD1 (6 bases). CDR3 length: 14 residues. Germline V gene lookup returns CDR1 MNHEY and CDR2 SMNVEV (reference sequence). Trimming took off 4 bases at V and 6 bases at J, with 13 bases between the two ends. This CDR3 reads CASSSGQSSNEQFF. In DNA form, the CDR3 reads TGTGCCAGCAGTTCCGGACAGTCCAGCAATGAGCAGTTCTTC.

There are a few counts of this clonotype. For the CDR3, the DNA is TGTGCCAGCAGCTTAGAGCGAGCGGGGTCCCCAGATACGCAGTATTTT. Amino acids: CASSLERAGSPDTQYF. The V and J genes are TRBV7-9 and TRBJ2-3; 7 nucleotides match TRBD2. Germline CDR1 SEHNR, CDR2 FQNEAQ (reference sequence). With 1 base clipped from V and 4 bases from J, the junction kept 8 bases outside the gene matches. This CDR3 comprises 16 residues.

The J gene is TRBJ2-5, the V gene TRBV6-2 or TRBV6-3, with 9 bases matching TRBD1. Trimming at V came to 6 bases and at J to 4 bases, leaving 15 bases not matched to a gene. The germline CDR1 and CDR2 sequences are MNHEY and SVGEGT. CDR3 size: 17 residues. DNA of the CDR3: TGTGCCAGCAGGCAGGCTGGGGGACAGGGAGGGAGAGAGACCCAGTACTTC. Encoded protein: CASRQAGGQGGRETQYF.

A few counts support this clonotype. CDR3 residues: CASSPHRQGTDTQYF. The CDR3 DNA reads TGTGCCAGCAGCCCCCACCGACAGGGGACAGATACGCAGTATTTT. The J gene is TRBJ2-3, the V gene TRBV12-3 or TRBV12-4; TRBD1 aligns across 8 bases. The CDR3 has 15 amino acids. Trimming removed 6 bases from V and 3 bases from J; junction bases left unmatched: 8.

This sequence joins TRBV27 and TRBJ2-1; 12 nucleotides line up with TRBD2. The CDR3 covers 16 residues. The ends lost 6 bases at V and 6 bases at J; junction bases unmatched: 9. Germline CDR1 MNHEY, CDR2 SMNVEV (reference sequence). DNA for the CDR3: TGTGCCAGCAGCGCTAGCGGGGGGGCGGTTGTCAATGAGCAGTTCTTC. Translating it yields CASSASGGAVVNEQFF.

CDR3 protein: CASSERGNSPLHF. DNA of the CDR3: TGTGCCAGCAGTGAACGGGGGAATTCACCCCTCCACTTT. This chain links TRBV25-1 with TRBJ1-6; D is perhaps TRBD1 (5 bases). Germline CDR1 reads MGHDK; CDR2 reads SYGVNS. The V end was cut by 2 bases, the J end by 7 bases, with 6 bases between. The CDR3 is made up of 13 amino acids.

The genes are TRBV2 and TRBJ1-6, with D perhaps matching TRBD1 (5 bases). Germline CDR1 and CDR2: SNHLY and FYNNEI. V shed 3 bases and J shed 2 bases, with 8 bases lying between them. CDR3 size: 15 residues. The CDR3 here is CASSERTTYNSPLHF. The CDR3, as DNA: TGTGCCAGCAGTGAGAGGACAACCTATAATTCACCCCTCCACTTT.

This clonotype was seen a handful of times. This chain uses TRBV11-2 with TRBJ2-7, with 7 bases lining up with TRBD2. Germline CDR1 reads SGHAT; CDR2 reads FQNNGV. The V gene end was trimmed by 4 bases and the J gene end by 3 bases; junction bases not matched to a gene: 3. The CDR3 spans 13 residues. The CDR3 region is CASSWGGYYEQYF. The CDR3, as DNA: TGTGCCAGCAGCTGGGGGGGGTACTACGAGCAGTACTTC.

The V gene is TRBV20-1, the J gene TRBJ2-1; 11 bases are shared with TRBD2. The CDR3 runs 16 residues. The germline V gene has CDR1 DFQATT and CDR2 SNEGSKA (reference sequence). With 1 base clipped from V and 0 bases from J, the junction kept 2 bases outside the gene matches. The CDR3 loop is CSARGLAGSSYNEQFF. The CDR3 nucleotides are TGCAGTGCTAGAGGACTAGCGGGGTCCTCCTACAATGAGCAGTTCTTC.

The genes are TRBV7-3 and TRBJ2-2, with 7 bases matching TRBD2. V dropped 4 bases and J dropped 0; count of bases not matched to a gene: 5. CDR1 and CDR2 (germline): SGHTA, FQGTGA. The CDR3 length is 16 residues. In DNA, the CDR3 is TGTGCCAGCAGCTACCCCGGGACTACGAACACCGGGGAGCTGTTTTTT. This codes for CASSYPGTTNTGELFF.

The J gene is TRBJ1-6, the V gene TRBV4-1; D is unclear. Germline values: CDR1 MGHRA, CDR2 YSYEKL. Trimming left V 0 bases short and J 10 bases short, with 10 bases between. There are 14 residues in the CDR3. This CDR3 reads CASSQESGWSPLHF. The CDR3 DNA follows: TGCGCCAGCAGCCAAGAGTCGGGGTGGTCACCCCTCCACTTT.

This clonotype was seen a handful of times. The chain recombines TRBV12-3 or TRBV12-4 with TRBJ2-1; D is unclear. V was cut by 1 base and J by 9 bases, with 7 bases left in between. The CDR3 length is 12 residues. The CDR3 here is CASSLVPVEQFF. The CDR3 DNA follows: TGTGCCAGCAGTTTAGTGCCAGTTGAGCAGTTCTTC.

The rearrangement joins TRBV20-1 to TRBJ2-7; a weak D match, TRBD1 (6 bases). Germline V CDR1 and CDR2: DFQATT, SNEGSKA (reference sequence). The CDR3 has 14 residues. V dropped 6 bases and J dropped 0 bases, with 15 bases sitting between them. The CDR3 reads CSAEKGHYSYEQYF. The CDR3, as DNA: TGCAGTGCGGAAAAGGGACATTACTCCTACGAGCAGTACTTC.

The sample holds a few counts of this clonotype. The gene calls are TRBV5-1 and TRBJ2-2; D remains ambiguous. CDR3 length equals 16 residues. Germline assignment: CDR1 SGHRS and CDR2 YFSETQ. Trimming left V 0 bases short and J 3 bases short, with 12 bases between. The CDR3 loop is CASSLEPGTDTGELFF. The CDR3 DNA sequence: TGCGCCAGCAGCTTGGAACCCGGCACGGACACCGGGGAGCTGTTTTTT.

This clonotype was counted only a few times. The genes are TRBV28 and TRBJ2-7; D may be TRBD1 (6 bases). With 3 bases removed from V and 0 bases from J, the gap between germline ends came to 18 bases. Germline CDR1 reads MDHEN; CDR2 reads SYDVKM. The CDR3 runs 17 residues. CDR3 sequence reads: CASSFGIEGHNSYEQYF. Here the CDR3 DNA reads TGTGCCAGCAGTTTCGGCATTGAGGGACACAACTCCTACGAGCAGTACTTC.

The chain recombines TRBV6-5 with TRBJ2-2, with D maybe TRBD2 (7 bases). The CDR3 length is 17 residues. Trimming stripped 0 bases from V and 7 bases from J, with 18 bases between. CDR1 and CDR2 from the germline V gene are MNHEY and SVGAGI. The CDR3 DNA sequence: TGTGCCAGCAGTTACTCGGGGGGGGCAACTTTTGTCGGGGAGCTGTTTTTT. This translates into CASSYSGGATFVGELFF.

The V call is TRBV12-3 or TRBV12-4, the J call TRBJ2-2, with D possibly matching TRBD1 (5 bases). V lost 10 bases, J lost 6 bases, and 12 bases lay in between. The CDR3 extends over 12 amino acids. CDR3 sequence (DNA): TGTGCCACCACGACAGACCCCGGGGAGCTGTTTTTT. Protein: CATTTDPGELFF.